The 9 T cell receptor beta chains listed next were all sequenced from one sample in a study of T cells after posttransplantation cyclophosphamide. The repertoire was sequenced with immunoSEQ multiplex PCR; TCRdb's copy has only in-frame clones and lacks some. Here the sample spans 35,000 to 50,000 clones, about 92% being singletons. Treatment was busulfan-fludarabine conditioning, a marrow graft, and cyclophosphamide on days +3 and +4. The input for sequencing was PBMCs, taken about 62 days after allogeneic stem cell transplant with posttransplant cyclophosphamide. The receptors were sampled from a male patient between 60 and 69 years old who received an allogeneic stem cell transplant from a related donor and was CMV-positive. A subset of T cells may come from the graft donor.

The CDR3 DNA reads TGTGCCAGCAGCTTAGGGCGGGGGGCTTACAATGAGCAGTTCTTC. This codes for CASSLGRGAYNEQFF. The rearrangement joins TRBV13 to TRBJ2-1; 8 bases line up with TRBD2. Per the germline V gene, CDR1 is PRHDT and CDR2 is FYEKMQ (reference sequence). This CDR3 has 15 residues. J was trimmed by 4 bases and V by 0 bases; bases with no gene match: 2.

This sequence joins TRBV5-4 and TRBJ2-5, with 8 bases that match TRBD2. Trimming cost V 1 base and J 5 bases; bases outside gene matches: 7. The CDR3 covers 15 residues. CDR1 and CDR2 (germline): SGHNT, YYREEE (reference sequence). Written as DNA, the CDR3 is TGTGCCAGCAGCTTGAAAACGGGGGGGCGGGAGACCCAGTACTTC. It encodes CASSLKTGGRETQYF.

V is TRBV4-1 and J is TRBJ1-5; 9 bases are a match to TRBD1. CDR1 and CDR2 (germline): MGHRA, YSYEKL. Trimming removed 1 base from V and 3 bases from J; junction bases left unmatched: 4. This CDR3 has 16 amino acids. The CDR3 region has the DNA TGCGCCAGCAGCCAAGCGACAGGGGGTGACAATCAGCCCCAGCATTTT. Amino acids: CASSQATGGDNQPQHF.

This clone was counted once. This chain joins TRBV11-2 and TRBJ2-5, with D perhaps matching TRBD1 (6 bases). CDR3 size: 16 residues. The germline V gene has CDR1 SGHAT and CDR2 FQNNGV. V was clipped by 4 bases and J by 5 bases, with 20 bases between them. The CDR3 region has the DNA TGTGCCAGCAGCTCCACCCCCCGTGACAGGCTGGAGACCCAGTACTTC. Protein sequence: CASSSTPRDRLETQYF.

The chain is built from TRBV30 and TRBJ1-4, with TRBD1 identical over 9 bases. CDR1 and CDR2 from the germline V gene are GTSNPN and SVGIG (reference sequence). After removal of 3 bases from V and 4 bases from J, the junction contained 6 bases not matched to a gene. This CDR3 is built from 15 residues. CDR3 sequence (DNA): TGTGCCTGGAGATTAGGGACAGGGCTTAATGAAAAACTGTTTTTT. Its translation: CAWRLGTGLNEKLFF.

This rearrangement joins TRBV20-1 to TRBJ1-1, with unresolved D. Trimming took off 0 bases at V and 11 bases at J, with 10 bases between the two ends. The CDR3 has 11 amino acids. The V gene's germline CDR1 is DFQATT and CDR2 SNEGSKA (reference sequence). The CDR3, as DNA: TGCAGTGCTAGAGATGGAGGGAACGCTTTCTTT. As protein: CSARDGGNAFF.

The chain is built from TRBV14 and TRBJ2-1, with 7 bases fitting TRBD1. CDR3 length: 14 amino acids. CDR1 and CDR2 (germline): SGHDN, FVKESK. The V and J ends lost 1 base and 8 bases, in that order; junction bases with no gene match: 5. Here the CDR3 DNA reads TGTGCCAGCAGCCAAGTGTTAAGGGGGCATGAGCAGTTCTTC. Its translation is CASSQVLRGHEQFF.

This clone has a single count. This chain joins TRBV9 and TRBJ2-6, with D maybe TRBD2 (6 bases). The germline V gene has CDR1 SGDLS and CDR2 YYNGEE. The germline V and J ends were trimmed by 2 bases and 2 bases, with 8 bases remaining between them. The CDR3 sequence is 15 residues long. In DNA form, the CDR3 reads TGTGCCAGCAGCGTCGGGGGAGCTGGGGCCAACGTCCTGACTTTC. Residues: CASSVGGAGANVLTF. Full variable domain (outside the CDR3, taken from reference TRBV9 and TRBJ2-6): DSGVTQTPKHLITATGQRVTLRCSPRSGDLSVYWYQQSLDQGLQFLIQYYNGEERAKGNILERFSAQQFPDLHSELNLSSLELGDSALYFCASSVGGAGANVLTFGAGSRLTVL.

This clone has a handful of counts. The chain employs TRBV5-1 and TRBJ2-2; tentative D call: TRBD1 (5 bases). V shed 1 base and J shed 4 bases, with 17 bases lying between them. The CDR3 is 17 residues long. The V gene's germline CDR1 is SGHRS and CDR2 YFSETQ. The DNA for the CDR3 is TGCGCCAGCAGCTTGCTGAGACAGAGATTTTTCACCGGGGAGCTGTTTTTT. Protein: CASSLLRQRFFTGELFF.